The 7 T cell receptor beta chains given below trace back to one sample, sequenced in a study of OX40 agonist ivuxolimab in advanced cancers. Libraries were prepared by immunoSEQ multiplex PCR; TCRdb keeps only in-frame clonotypes and omits some of them. Of about 82,000 clones in the sample, over 65% were seen once. The sequences come from CD4+ or CD8+ T cells sorted from blood, collected in a trial of the OX40 agonist ivuxolimab. The source is an adult with an advanced solid tumor such as melanoma, head and neck, liver or kidney cancer.

This sequence joins TRBV7-2 and TRBJ2-3; 13 bases match TRBD2. Losses at the gene ends were 4 bases for V and 4 bases for J; bases not matched to a gene: 5. The germline V gene encodes CDR1 SGHTA and CDR2 FQGNSA. This CDR3 is built from 16 residues. The CDR3 coding sequence is TGTGCCAGCAGCTCGAAACTAGCGGGGGGGGCAGATACGCAGTATTTT. Residues: CASSSKLAGGADTQYF. The complete variable domain, with remaining parts taken from reference TRBV7-2 and TRBJ2-3, reads GAGVSQSPSNKVTEKGKDVELRCDPISGHTALYWYRQSLGQGLEFLIYFQGNSAPDKSGLPSDRFSAERTGGSVSTLTIQRTQQEDSAVYLCASSSKLAGGADTQYFGPGTRLTVL.

V gene TRBV27 combines with J gene TRBJ2-7; TRBD2 is a possible D gene (7 bases). Germline V gene lookup returns CDR1 MNHEY and CDR2 SMNVEV (reference sequence). V lost 1 base to trimming and J lost 0 bases, with 13 bases between them. The CDR3 runs to 16 residues. The CDR3 region is CASSLWGGLSSYEQYF. The DNA of the CDR3 is TGTGCCAGCAGTTTATGGGGGGGGCTCAGCTCCTACGAGCAGTACTTC.

The rearrangement uses TRBV27 and TRBJ2-7; D is tentatively TRBD1 or TRBD2 (5 bases each). This CDR3 region has 15 residues. CDR1 MNHEY and CDR2 SMNVEV come from the germline V gene (reference sequence). Trimming left V 7 bases short and J 4 bases short, with 20 bases between. Here the CDR3 reads CASTTRRGARYEQYF. The CDR3 bases are TGTGCCAGCACCACCCGGAGAGGGGCGCGGTACGAGCAGTACTTC.

The V gene is TRBV30, the J gene TRBJ2-6, with no clear D. CDR1 and CDR2 from the germline V gene are GTSNPN and SVGIG (reference sequence). The CDR3 extends over 13 amino acids. Trimming cost V 6 bases and J 2 bases, with 8 bases left between them. CDR3 loop: CACDLAGANVLTF. The CDR3 DNA follows: TGTGCCTGCGACCTAGCTGGGGCCAACGTCCTGACTTTC.

This rearrangement joins TRBV15 to TRBJ2-7, with TRBD1 as a possible D gene (6 bases). Germline lookup yields CDR1 LNHNV and CDR2 YYDKDF (reference sequence). The V end lost 4 bases, the J end lost 7 bases, and 20 bases lay between the germline ends. This CDR3 is built from 15 residues. CDR3 nucleotide sequence: TGTGCCACCAGCACTGAGGGGCAGGGGCAGGGGGAGCAGTACTTC. This encodes CATSTEGQGQGEQYF.

The V gene is TRBV29-1, the J gene TRBJ2-3, with TRBD2 matching over 11 bases. The trim removed 3 bases at V and 4 bases at J, leaving 6 bases unmatched. Germline CDR1 and CDR2: SQVTM and ANQGSEA. The CDR3 is 15 amino acids. The DNA for the CDR3 is TGCAGCGTTGATCGGCTAGCGGGGGGCTCAGATACGCAGTATTTT. Its translation is CSVDRLAGGSDTQYF.

This chain connects TRBV27 to TRBJ2-6; maybe TRBD1 (5 bases). V lost 6 bases to trimming and J lost 2 bases, with 14 bases between them. Germline V gene lookup returns CDR1 MNHEY and CDR2 SMNVEV (reference sequence). The CDR3 is 16 residues long. The CDR3 DNA follows: TGTGCCAGCAGACCGACACAGGTGGCTGGGGCCAACGTCCTGACTTTC. Protein: CASRPTQVAGANVLTF.